The source of this T cell receptor (beta chain) is a study of tumor-infiltrating lymphocytes in primary liver carcinoma (dated by TCRdb to about 2017). With regard to the full study: Of the five patients (three men and two women, aged 30 to 69 years), four had hepatocellular carcinoma and one had combined HCC and intrahepatic cholangiocarcinoma. High reproducibility was observed for the technical replicate repertoires, with mean shared-clone rates roughly 0.87 and correlation coefficients above 0.95. A total of approximately 35 specimens from 5 patients, comprising approximately 25 tumor regions, 5 adjacent noncancerous liver tissues and 5 peripheral blood samples, were covered by TCRbeta repertoire sequencing. To link TCRbeta repertoire diversity to the local molecular phenotype, the 20 to 25 tumor region samples were profiled with Agilent mRNA microarrays. Tumors of the five patients were stage T1-T3 N0M0 with maximum diameters of roughly 4.2 to 11 cm. Samples yielded roughly 3.65 to 7.13 million productive TCRbeta reads; read depth did not differ significantly between tissue types. The study combined TCRbeta repertoire sequencing, expression microarrays and whole-exome sequencing across five regions of each liver tumor, with adjacent normal tissue and blood.

Total RNA and DNA were co-extracted without cell sorting from 20-30 mg of bulk tissue using the AllPrep DNA/RNA mini kit. Between late 2015 and March 2016, five patients in China with histopathologically diagnosed primary liver carcinoma had surgical resection. Chronic HBV infection was present in the patients, and the patients were treatment-naive at sampling. Each tumor was sampled at five spatially separated regions: the tumor centre plus the superior, inferior, left-lateral and right-lateral poles. According to histology, viable tumor cells made up more than 75% of every tumor sample. Fresh tumor and adjacent tissue pieces were bisected; one half was stored in RNAlater at -80°C, the other sent for histology. About this clonotype: Its antigen remains unidentified. The conserved phenylalanine or tryptophan normally closing the CDR3 is absent here, so this likely arose from a read error.

A constant-region primer and ProtoScript II reverse transcriptase were used to reverse-transcribe TCRbeta-specific cDNA from approximately 550 ng total RNA. Three nested multiplex PCR rounds, following a slightly modified ARM-PCR procedure, were used to build the TCRbeta libraries. Multiplex TRBV1-TRBV30 forward primers and a Cbeta reverse primer were used in the first two PCR rounds, each of which was run for 10 to 11 cycles. Sample barcodes and Illumina adapters were added in a final 25-cycle PCR using Deep VentR polymerase. Before sequencing, amplicons between 200 and 500 bp were purified from gel using a QIAquick gel extraction kit. TCRbeta amplicons were sequenced on an Illumina HiSeq 2500 with 250-bp paired-end reads. The paper's data handling went like this. To recover full CDR3 sequences, reads were quality-trimmed using Trimmomatic v0.33 and paired reads were then merged using FLASH v1.2.11. V, D and J germline segments were assigned to the rearranged TCRbeta sequences by MiGEC v1.2.1b. Clonotype statistics and Shannon-Wiener diversity indices were calculated with VDJtools v1.0.0. To cut down on sampling bias, every analysis after diversity analysis relied on just the 250 most abundant clonotypes from each sample. TCRdb took the public reads, trimmed them with fastp at Q25, ran MiXCR for clone calling and kept in-frame beta chains. All rows with the same CDR3 protein become a single entry with the most common DNA and genes. The V and J calls were not made by the authors but by TCRdb's processing. Within this sample are more than 45,000 distinct CDR3 sequences, with over 65% of them counted one time only. The top ten clonotypes cover approximately 25% of the sample.

V gives up 6 bases and J gives up 4 bases, and the segment between their germline ends measures 12 bases. Taken from the germline V gene, the CDR1 and CDR2 loops are MNHEY and SVGAGI. The CDR3 spans 13 amino acids, including both terminal residues. CDR3 DNA only is kept here, 39 bases in frame from base 1. General conclusions and limits of the study: Only about 7.5-25% of top clones were found in all five regions of a tumor, suggesting spatial heterogeneity of tumor-infiltrating T cells. Only the TCR beta chain was sequenced, which likely underestimates true repertoire diversity because unpaired alpha chains were not captured. Repertoire overlap was higher between tumor regions (mean roughly 35%) than tumor-adjacent (approximately 17%) or tumor-blood (approximately 15%) pairs, consistent with antigen-driven expansion. The study included only a handful of patients, and the authors note findings should be validated in a larger study. The top 250 clones made up a significantly larger repertoire fraction in tumors than in blood (p = 0.039). Since the samples were bulk and unsorted, there was no way to compare CD4+ and CD8+ T cell repertoires.

Source material: liver tumor tissue from sampling region 5. The cell subset or site label on this specimen signifies: tumor region T5, tumor centre. This sequence originates from a man in his forties with primary liver carcinoma and hepatitis B virus infection. Rearrangement joined TRBV6-5 to TRBJ1-1; the D gene remains uncertain. The CDR3 region reads CASSPSVSTEAFL. Read as DNA, the sequence is TGTGCCAGCAGCCCCTCGGTGAGCACTGAAGCTTTCCTT.